These 22 T cell receptor beta chains were sequenced from one sample in a study of early T cells in non-severe SARS-CoV-2 infection (dated by TCRdb to the early 2020s). The library was prepared using 5' RACE. TCRdb records NextSeq 500 as the sequencer. Using fastp at Q25 and MiXCR, TCRdb reprocessed the public reads and kept productive beta chains. Here each entry gathers all rows of one CDR3 protein and keeps the most common genes and DNA. Within this sample are just over 95,000 distinct CDR3 sequences, with roughly 9.6% of them counted one time only. The ten biggest clones cover around 4.6% of the sample. Sequenced here: whole blood, sampled at baseline. The receptor source for this set is an adult who was a healthcare worker with PCR-confirmed SARS-CoV-2 infection or an uninfected control (not recorded which).

V and J are TRBV24-1 and TRBJ1-3, with D hard to call. Germline values: CDR1 KGHDR, CDR2 SFDVKD. This CDR3 is 18 amino acids long. V lost 0 bases and J 3 bases, leaving 17 bases between the germline ends. The CDR3 region is CATSDLPWVSVFGNTIYF. The CDR3 nucleotides read TGTGCCACCAGTGATTTGCCCTGGGTATCCGTCTTTGGAAACACCATATATTTT.

This clonotype occurred a few times. The CDR3 nucleotides are TGTGCCACCAGCGGAGCTAGCGGGAGTTTCAATGAGCAGTTCTTC. Its translation is CATSGASGSFNEQFF. The gene calls are TRBV15 and TRBJ2-1; 10 bases fit TRBD2. CDR1 is LNHNV, CDR2 YYDKDF, per germline (reference sequence). Trimming at V came to 5 bases and at J to 6 bases, leaving 7 bases not matched to a gene. This CDR3 is built from 15 residues.

The sample holds many counts of this clonotype. The rearrangement joins TRBV6-5 to TRBJ2-3, with a tentative D call TRBD2 (6 bases). V gave up 6 bases and J gave up 5 bases, with 15 bases separating them. This CDR3 region has 14 residues. Germline values: CDR1 MNHEY, CDR2 SVGAGI. The CDR3 spells CASRIGRGGDTQYF. CDR3 nucleotides: TGTGCCAGCAGGATAGGACGGGGAGGAGATACGCAGTATTTT.

The sample holds many counts of this clonotype. This chain connects TRBV29-1 to TRBJ2-2, with no clear D. Trimming removed 4 bases at V and 8 bases at J, with 14 bases between. The CDR3 consists of 13 residues. Germline assignment: CDR1 SQVTM and CDR2 ANQGSEA. CDR3 bases: TGCAGCGTTGCGAACGCAGGAGCTGGGGAGCTGTTTTTT. Amino acids: CSVANAGAGELFF.

This clonotype was picked up many times. The V and J genes are TRBV12-5 and TRBJ2-1, with 9 bases aligning to TRBD2. The CDR3 runs to 15 residues. CDR1 and CDR2 (germline): LGHNT, FRNRAP. V trimming: 7 bases; J trimming: 6 bases; junction bases outside the gene matches: 10. CDR3 sequence (DNA): TGTGCTAGTGAGCTAGCGGGATCGCCGGGCAATGAGCAGTTCTTC. Protein: CASELAGSPGNEQFF.

This clonotype was detected only a few times. The CDR3 nucleotides are TGCAGTGCTAGTGGAATCACAACCGATCCTCTCAGCACAGATACGCAGTATTTT. Translated: CSASGITTDPLSTDTQYF. V gene TRBV20-1 combines with J gene TRBJ2-3; D ambiguous. V was shortened by 3 bases and J by 0 bases, with 22 bases between the two germline ends. CDR1 and CDR2 (germline): DFQATT, SNEGSKA (reference sequence). The CDR3 runs 18 residues.

This clonotype was found many times. The gene calls are TRBV6-1 and TRBJ1-2; 7 bases fit TRBD1. The trim removed 8 bases at V and 4 bases at J, leaving 7 bases unmatched. The germline V gene encodes CDR1 MNHNS and CDR2 SASEGT. The CDR3 spans 13 residues. CDR3 DNA sequence: TGTGCCAGCCAACAGGGGACAAGCTATGGCTACACCTTC. It translates to CASQQGTSYGYTF.

The chain employs TRBV28 and TRBJ2-7; TRBD1 is a possible D gene (5 bases). V lost 11 bases, J lost 6 bases, and 14 bases lay in between. The CDR3 is 11 residues long. Germline V gives CDR1 MDHEN, CDR2 SYDVKM. CDR3 in DNA: TGTGCCCTTCAGGGCCCTCGCGAGCAGTACTTC. Amino acids: CALQGPREQYF.

The V gene is TRBV20-1, the J gene TRBJ1-5; D remains ambiguous. Deletions cut 6 bases from V and 5 bases from J, with 23 bases between. CDR1 is DFQATT, CDR2 SNEGSKA, per germline (reference sequence). The CDR3 totals 16 residues. CDR3 amino acids: CSARSSIPRRDQPQHF. CDR3 nucleotides: TGCAGTGCCCGATCTAGTATCCCGCGAAGAGATCAGCCCCAGCATTTT.

This clonotype has a count of ten or more. The chain recombines TRBV7-9 with TRBJ1-3; 9 bases are shared with TRBD1. The CDR3 loop spans 16 amino acids. Germline V gene data show CDR1 as SEHNR and CDR2 as FQNEAQ (reference sequence). The J segment lost 6 bases and the V segment lost 7 bases, leaving 13 bases of the junction unmatched. CDR3 loop: CASNILQGALVNTIYF. Here the CDR3 DNA reads TGTGCCAGCAACATTCTACAGGGGGCATTAGTAAACACCATATATTTT. The whole variable domain, filled in from reference TRBV7-9 and TRBJ1-3, reads DTGVSQNPRHKITKRGQNVTFRCDPISEHNRLYWYRQTLGQGPEFLTYFQNEAQLEKSRLLSDRFSAERPKGSFSTLEIQRTEQGDSAMYLCASNILQGALVNTIYFGEGSWLTVV.

In its sample, this clonotype was seen a few times. The chain combines TRBV27 with TRBJ1-5; maybe TRBD1 (6 bases). V lost 4 bases and J lost 1, with 20 bases in between. Germline V gene data show CDR1 as MNHEY and CDR2 as SMNVEV (reference sequence). This CDR3 spans 18 amino acids. The CDR3 here is CASSSSLVSGVSNQPQHF. The CDR3, as DNA: TGTGCCAGCAGTTCCTCCCTCGTCTCAGGGGTAAGCAATCAGCCCCAGCATTTT.

This clonotype was recorded many times. This rearrangement joins TRBV27 to TRBJ2-3; a possible D gene is TRBD2 (6 bases). Germline V gene data show CDR1 as MNHEY and CDR2 as SMNVEV (reference sequence). V lost 3 bases and J 0 bases, leaving 10 bases between the germline ends. This CDR3 comprises 15 residues. CDR3 protein: CASSFRDFSTDTQYF. The CDR3 nucleotides read TGTGCCAGCAGTTTCAGGGACTTTAGCACAGATACGCAGTATTTT.

The chain carries TRBV5-6 and TRBJ2-2; no firm D call. The CDR3 is 16 residues long. Germline loops: CDR1 SGHDT, CDR2 YYEEEE. V dropped 4 bases and J dropped 1 base, with 14 bases sitting between them. The CDR3 nucleotides read TGTGCCAGCAGCCTTGAAGGTAGCTGGAACACCGGGGAGCTGTTTTTT. Its protein product is CASSLEGSWNTGELFF.

As DNA, the CDR3 is TGTGCCAGTAGCGAACAAGGCCGAACCTACAATGAGCAGTTCTTC. Translating gives CASSEQGRTYNEQFF. The V and J genes are TRBV19 and TRBJ2-1; D gene unclear. The V end lost 6 bases, the J end lost 2 bases, and 14 bases lay between the germline ends. The CDR3 is 15 residues long. CDR1 is LNHDA and CDR2 is SQIVND in the germline V gene (reference sequence).

The sample holds a few counts of this clonotype. The rearrangement uses TRBV13 and TRBJ2-1; 9 bases are a match to TRBD1. The CDR3 extends over 14 amino acids. Germline loops: CDR1 PRHDT, CDR2 FYEKMQ (reference sequence). The V and J ends lost 4 bases and 6 bases, in that order; junction bases with no gene match: 4. The CDR3, as DNA: TGTGCCAGCAGCTCCCGGGACAGGGCCAATGAGCAGTTCTTC. This sequence encodes CASSSRDRANEQFF.

This clonotype was seen many times. V and J are TRBV25-1 and TRBJ2-5, with a tentative D call TRBD1 (6 bases). This CDR3 has 14 amino acids. V was trimmed by 2 bases and J by 4 bases, leaving 11 bases between them. Germline V gene data show CDR1 as MGHDK and CDR2 as SYGVNS. This CDR3 reads CASSEPQGSETQYF. CDR3 nucleotides: TGTGCCAGCAGTGAACCTCAGGGGTCAGAGACCCAGTACTTC. The full variable domain, with the rest looked up from reference TRBV25-1 and TRBJ2-5, is EADIYQTPRYLVIGTGKKITLECSQTMGHDKMYWYQQDPGMELHLIHYSYGVNSTEKGDLSSESTVSRIRTEHFPLTLESARPSHTSQYLCASSEPQGSETQYFGPGTRLLVL.

This chain uses TRBV20-1 with TRBJ2-7; 7 nucleotides line up with TRBD1. The CDR3 contains 13 residues. Germline trimming cut 6 bases from V and 2 bases from J; bases unmatched to any gene: 7. Per the germline V gene, CDR1 is DFQATT and CDR2 is SNEGSKA (reference sequence). Here the CDR3 reads CSARDSPAYEQYF. In DNA form, the CDR3 reads TGCAGTGCAAGGGACAGTCCAGCCTACGAGCAGTACTTC.

There are a few counts of this clonotype. The chain is built from TRBV5-1 and TRBJ1-1; 7 bases match TRBD1. Trimming at V came to 6 bases and at J to 2 bases, leaving 7 bases not matched to a gene. The CDR3 totals 14 residues. CDR1 is SGHRS, CDR2 YFSETQ, per germline. DNA of the CDR3: TGCGCCAGCACAAAGACAGGGACTAACACTGAAGCTTTCTTT. The encoded protein is CASTKTGTNTEAFF.

In this sample, this clonotype turned up many times. This chain connects TRBV10-3 to TRBJ2-2; D is uncertain. The CDR3 runs 14 residues. V was shortened by 6 bases and J by 4 bases, with 12 bases between the two germline ends. The germline V gene encodes CDR1 ENHRY and CDR2 SYGVKD. DNA of the CDR3: TGTGCCATCAGCGGGCCTCAATCCACCGGGGAGCTGTTTTTT. As protein: CAISGPQSTGELFF.

This clonotype was observed a handful of times. The chain is built from TRBV4-3 and TRBJ2-7; possible D gene TRBD2, 5 bases. The V end lost 3 bases, the J end lost 2 bases, and 14 bases lay between the germline ends. Germline loops: CDR1 LGHNA, CDR2 YSLEER. The CDR3 length is 15 residues. CDR3 sequence (DNA): TGCGCCAGCAGCCACGATCGTTCGGGGACCTACGAGCAGTACTTC. Protein product: CASSHDRSGTYEQYF.

The V and J genes are TRBV6-5 and TRBJ2-3; D may be TRBD2 (6 bases). The V gene's germline CDR1 is MNHEY and CDR2 SVGAGI. The CDR3 is 14 residues long. Trimming cost V 5 bases and J 4 bases, with 13 bases left between them. CDR3 in amino acids: CASSRGGGADTQYF. CDR3 nucleotides: TGTGCCAGCAGTCGAGGAGGCGGGGCAGATACGCAGTATTTT.

The CDR3 DNA sequence: TGCGCCAGCAGCTTTAGTAGCGGGCCCTACAATGAGCAGTTCTTC. It codes for CASSFSSGPYNEQFF. This rearrangement joins TRBV5-1 to TRBJ2-1; TRBD2 agrees at 7 bases. Per the germline V gene, CDR1 is SGHRS and CDR2 is YFSETQ. With 2 bases clipped from V and 2 bases from J, the junction kept 4 bases outside the gene matches. The CDR3 consists of 15 residues. Full variable domain (outside the CDR3, taken from reference TRBV5-1 and TRBJ2-1): KAGVTQTPRYLIKTRGQQVTLSCSPISGHRSVSWYQQTPGQGLQFLFEYFSETQRNKGNFPGRFSGRQFSNSRSEMNVSTLELGDSALYLCASSFSSGPYNEQFFGPGTRLTVL.